This T cell receptor (beta chain) was sequenced in a study of blood T cell repertoires in COVID-19. Study-wide context: Italy, Spain and the United States were the sources of the convalescent and acute COVID-19 samples. The analysed material was cDNA or gDNA that came from T cells, B-cell-depleted T cells, or PBMCs.

Enrolment of Seattle patients took place during active infection, and they were followed longitudinally. Authors' methods: It was from reference gene primer amplification that nucleated cell counts were estimated. TCRdb keeps only in-frame clones here, not all; method: immunoSEQ multiplex PCR. V and J calls and clone size are as listed in that table; D and trimming were resolved from the DNA. The table shows under 95,000 clones, with roughly 90% occurring only once. This CDR3 has 15 amino acids. Germline lookup yields CDR1 LNHDA and CDR2 SQIVND (reference sequence). Trimming took 4 bases from V and 5 from J; bases not matched to a gene: 3.

The receptor was isolated from a man in his forties or fifties with COVID-19, enrolled during active disease. Sequencing input: peripheral blood. The J gene is TRBJ2-5, the V gene TRBV19; the match to TRBD2 covers 14 bases. Here the CDR3 DNA reads TGTGCCAGTAGTACCGGGACTAGCGGGAGTGAGACCCAGTACTTC. It specifies CASSTGTSGSETQYF.